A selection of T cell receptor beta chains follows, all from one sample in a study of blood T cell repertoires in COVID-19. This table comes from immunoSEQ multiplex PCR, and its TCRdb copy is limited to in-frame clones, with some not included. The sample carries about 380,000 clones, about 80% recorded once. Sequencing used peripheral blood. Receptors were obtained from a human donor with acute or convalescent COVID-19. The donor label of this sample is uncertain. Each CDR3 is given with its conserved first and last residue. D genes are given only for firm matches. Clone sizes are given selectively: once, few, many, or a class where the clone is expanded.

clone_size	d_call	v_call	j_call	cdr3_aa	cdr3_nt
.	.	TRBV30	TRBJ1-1	CAWSVRRAVAFF	TGTGCCTGGAGTGTACGCAGGGCTGTTGCTTTCTTT
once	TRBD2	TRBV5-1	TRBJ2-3	CASSIAGIRSDTQYF	TGCGCCAGCAGCATAGCGGGAATTAGGTCAGATACGCAGTATTTT
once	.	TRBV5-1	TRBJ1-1	CASSLEAVNTEAFF	TGCGCCAGCAGCTTGGAGGCGGTGAACACTGAAGCTTTCTTT
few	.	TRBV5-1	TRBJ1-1	CASSLSSGLRGTEAFF	TGCGCCAGCAGCTTGTCTTCAGGGTTAAGGGGGACTGAAGCTTTCTTT
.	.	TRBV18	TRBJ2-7	CASSPYPLYEQYF	TGTGCCAGCTCACCATATCCACTTTACGAGCAGTACTTC
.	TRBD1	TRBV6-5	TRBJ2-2	CASSQTGGSGELFF	TGTGCCAGCAGCCAGACAGGGGGCAGCGGGGAGCTGTTTTTT
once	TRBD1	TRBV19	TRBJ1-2	CASSIRDRVYGYTF	TGTGCCAGTAGTATAAGGGACAGGGTCTATGGCTACACCTTC
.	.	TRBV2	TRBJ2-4	CASSEWGSGSTLAKNIQYF	TGTGCCAGCAGTGAATGGGGCAGTGGGTCGACGCTAGCCAAAAACATTCAGTACTTC
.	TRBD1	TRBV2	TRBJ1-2	CASRPGQGALSYGYTF	TGTGCCAGCCGCCCGGGACAGGGGGCGCTGAGCTATGGCTACACCTTC
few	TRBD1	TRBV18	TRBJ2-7	CASSPRQGARNEQYF	TGTGCCAGCTCACCAAGGCAGGGGGCACGTAACGAGCAGTACTTC
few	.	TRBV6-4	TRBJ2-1	CASSVASEGEQFF	TGTGCCAGCAGTGTTGCTAGCGAGGGTGAGCAGTTCTTC
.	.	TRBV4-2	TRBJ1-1	CASSLSGNTEAFF	TGTGCCAGCAGCTTGTCGGGGAACACTGAAGCTTTCTTT
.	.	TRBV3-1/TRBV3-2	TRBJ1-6	CASRLHSAYNSPLHF	TGTGCCAGCCGGCTTCACAGTGCGTATAATTCACCCCTCCACTTT
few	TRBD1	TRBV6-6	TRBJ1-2	CASTSTLDRGDGYTF	TGTGCCAGCACCTCAACCCTCGACAGGGGTGACGGCTACACCTTC
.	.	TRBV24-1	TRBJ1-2	CATSDSTRGYGYTF	TGTGCCACCAGTGACTCGACACGGGGCTATGGCTACACCTTC
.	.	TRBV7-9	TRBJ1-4	CASSLFSTGGNEKLFF	TGTGCCAGCAGCCTTTTTTCGACGGGTGGTAATGAAAAACTGTTTTTT
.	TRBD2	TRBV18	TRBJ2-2	CASSQLAGEWDTGELFF	TGTGCCAGCTCGCAACTAGCGGGAGAGTGGGACACCGGGGAGCTGTTTTTT
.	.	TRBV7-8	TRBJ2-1	CASSSYFEQFF	TGTGCCAGCAGCTCATACTTTGAGCAGTTCTTC
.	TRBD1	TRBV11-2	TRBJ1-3	CASSLDRGRVGSGNTIYF	TGTGCCAGCAGCCTAGACAGGGGGCGCGTAGGTTCTGGAAACACCATATATTTT
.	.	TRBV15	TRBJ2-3	CATSRGRVRDTQYF	TGTGCCACCAGCAGAGGAAGAGTTCGAGATACGCAGTATTTT
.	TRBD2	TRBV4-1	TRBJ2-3	CASSQGPTSGYTDTQYF	TGCGCCAGCAGCCAAGGGCCTACTAGCGGCTACACAGATACGCAGTATTTT
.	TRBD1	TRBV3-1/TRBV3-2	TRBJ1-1	CASSRGQGNTEAFF	TGTGCCAGCAGCCGAGGACAGGGAAACACTGAAGCTTTCTTT
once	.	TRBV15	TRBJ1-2	CATSQLVQEIYGYTF	TGTGCCACCAGCCAATTAGTACAGGAGATCTATGGCTACACCTTC
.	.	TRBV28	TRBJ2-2	CASRSGIGELFF	TGTGCCAGCAGATCAGGGATCGGGGAGCTGTTTTTT
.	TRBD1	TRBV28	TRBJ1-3	CASSPIFRWTGSGNTIYF	TGTGCCAGCAGTCCTATTTTTAGATGGACAGGCTCTGGAAACACCATATATTTT
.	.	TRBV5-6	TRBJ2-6	CASSLLAGAGANVLTF	TGTGCCAGCAGCTTGCTAGCAGGGGCTGGGGCCAACGTCCTGACTTTC
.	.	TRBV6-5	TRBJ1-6	CASKPTGNSPLHF	TGTGCCAGCAAGCCCACCGGGAATTCACCCCTCCACTTT
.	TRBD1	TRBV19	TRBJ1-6	CASSTDRVSNSPLHF	TGTGCCAGTAGTACCGACAGGGTAAGTAATTCACCCCTCCACTTT
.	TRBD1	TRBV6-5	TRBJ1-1	CASSYAGGWTEAFF	TGTGCCAGCAGTTATGCAGGGGGGTGGACTGAAGCTTTCTTT
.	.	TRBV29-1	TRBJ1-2	CSVEGDKNYGYTF	TGCAGCGTTGAAGGAGACAAGAACTATGGCTACACCTTC
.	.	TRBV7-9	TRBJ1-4	CASSLGMGEVASF	TGTGCCAGCAGCTTAGGAATGGGTGAAGTAGCCTCTTTT
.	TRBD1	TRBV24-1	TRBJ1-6	CATSDHTGAPLPF	TGTGCCACCAGTGATCATACAGGGGCTCCTCTCCCGTTT
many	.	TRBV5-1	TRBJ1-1	CASSLGGPGETEAFF	TGCGCCAGCAGCTTGGGAGGTCCCGGGGAGACTGAAGCTTTCTTT
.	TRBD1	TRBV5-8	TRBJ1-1	CASSIWGQEAFF	TGTGCCAGCAGCATCTGGGGACAGGAAGCTTTCTTT
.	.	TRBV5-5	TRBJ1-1	CASSFQSGEGTEAFF	TGTGCCAGCAGCTTCCAGTCGGGGGAGGGGACTGAAGCTTTCTTT
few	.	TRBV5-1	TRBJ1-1	CASRLQGNTEAFF	TGCGCCAGCAGGTTACAGGGGAACACTGAAGCTTTCTTT
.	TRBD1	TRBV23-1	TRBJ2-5	CAAKQGANRRETQYF	TGCGCCGCGAAACAGGGGGCAAATCGTAGGGAGACCCAGTACTTC
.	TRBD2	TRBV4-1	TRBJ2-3	CASSPSSGRSTDTQYF	TGCGCCAGCAGCCCGTCTAGCGGGAGGAGCACAGATACGCAGTATTTT
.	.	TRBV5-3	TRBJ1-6	CARSLRWGGLIYSPLHF	TGTGCCAGAAGCTTGCGGTGGGGGGGACTTATTTATTCACCCCTCCACTTT
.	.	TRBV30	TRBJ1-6	CAFQKGQGSPLHF	TGTGCCTTCCAGAAAGGCCAGGGGTCACCCCTCCACTTT
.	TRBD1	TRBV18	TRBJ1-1	CASSSGQFTEAFF	TGTGCCAGCTCATCGGGACAGTTCACTGAAGCTTTCTTT
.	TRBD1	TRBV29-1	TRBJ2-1	CSVEPNRGLSYNEQFF	TGCAGCGTTGAACCGAACAGGGGGCTAAGTTACAATGAGCAGTTCTTC
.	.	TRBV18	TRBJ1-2	CASSLLGKIPQGPAGYTF	TGTGCCAGCTCACTCCTGGGGAAAATACCACAGGGACCTGCTGGCTACACCTTC
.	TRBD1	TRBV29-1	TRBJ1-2	CSARQGYYGYTF	TGCAGCGCACGACAGGGGTACTATGGCTACACCTTC
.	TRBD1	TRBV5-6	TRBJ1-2	CASSLAGQNYGYTF	TGTGCCAGCAGCCTAGCGGGACAGAACTATGGCTACACCTTC
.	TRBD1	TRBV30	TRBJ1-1	CACDRGAEAFF	TGTGCATGTGACAGGGGCGCTGAAGCTTTCTTT
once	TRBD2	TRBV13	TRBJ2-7	CASSSMGGKSYEQYF	TGTGCCAGCAGCTCCATGGGGGGGAAATCCTACGAGCAGTACTTC
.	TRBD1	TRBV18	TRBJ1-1	CASSPRGDSPFMNTEAFF	TGTGCCAGCTCCCCACGTGGGGACAGCCCCTTTATGAACACTGAAGCTTTCTTT
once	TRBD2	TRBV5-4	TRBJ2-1	CASSVGLAGSSYNEQFF	TGTGCCAGCAGCGTCGGACTAGCGGGAAGCTCCTACAATGAGCAGTTCTTC
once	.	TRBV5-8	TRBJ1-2	CANSELGQTANYGYTF	TGTGCCAACTCGGAGCTAGGACAGACAGCTAACTATGGCTACACCTTC
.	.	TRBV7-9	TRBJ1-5	CASSLAGHGVGQPQHF	TGTGCCAGCAGCTTAGCGGGACACGGGGTTGGTCAGCCCCAGCATTTT
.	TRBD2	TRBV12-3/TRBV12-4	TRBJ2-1	CASSSGGVNEQFF	TGTGCCAGCAGCAGCGGGGGAGTCAATGAGCAGTTCTTC
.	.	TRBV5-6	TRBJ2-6	CASSLVSGVSGANVLTF	TGTGCCAGCAGCTTGGTATCAGGCGTCTCTGGGGCCAACGTCCTGACTTTC
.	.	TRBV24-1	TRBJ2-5	CATSDSRWIRGSGETQYF	TGTGCCACCAGTGATTCCCGGTGGATCCGGGGATCGGGGGAGACCCAGTACTTC
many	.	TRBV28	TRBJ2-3	CASSLMRGRTDTQYF	TGTGCCAGCAGTTTAATGCGGGGGCGCACAGATACGCAGTATTTT